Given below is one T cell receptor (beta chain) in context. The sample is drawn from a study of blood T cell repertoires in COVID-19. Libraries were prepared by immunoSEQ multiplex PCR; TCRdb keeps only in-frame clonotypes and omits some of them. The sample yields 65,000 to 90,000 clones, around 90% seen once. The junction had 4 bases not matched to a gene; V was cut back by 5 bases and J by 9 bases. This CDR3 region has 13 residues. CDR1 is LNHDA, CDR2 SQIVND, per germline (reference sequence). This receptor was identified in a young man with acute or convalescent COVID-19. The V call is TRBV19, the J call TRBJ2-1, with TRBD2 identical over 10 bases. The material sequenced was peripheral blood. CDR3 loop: CASSPRLAGEQFF. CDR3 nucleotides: TGTGCCAGTAGTCCCCGACTAGCGGGTGAGCAGTTCTTC.